This note documents a single T cell receptor beta chain sequence. Its antigen is unknown. Within one base of it there is no much larger clone, and no base qualities were kept. The sample is drawn from a study of blood T cells in healthy people across ages (dated by TCRdb to between 2014 and 2016). Describing the broader study: In model experiments, template switching captured roughly one uniquely barcoded TCR beta cDNA molecule for every two T cells. To avoid experimental bias, donors of different ages were spread randomly across the sequencing lanes. To track age-related changes in TCR beta repertoire diversity, the study relied on deep sequencing normalized with unique cDNA molecular identifiers. For two donors (one aged 18 to 30 and one aged 80 or older), the study analyzed two additional independent replicas of 1 million unique cDNA reads from the same blood draw. Four age groups were formed from the donors: young (average approximately 15 years), middle-aged (around 40), aged (approximately 60) and long-lived (82). Results the study describes overall, beyond this receptor: Total diversity estimates from one million sequenced T cells were considered lower bounds and underestimates. Conclusive comparison of naive and antigen-experienced compartments was prevented by the profiling of bulk unsorted PBMCs. The CMV infection status of donors was not known, potentially confounding age-related changes in expanded clonotypes. A strong correlation was found between observed TCR beta diversity and the percentage of naive T cells measured by flow cytometry. As age increased, observed TCR beta diversity per million T cells dropped in a roughly linear way, and a significant reduction was already evident by age 40. Compared with the aged group, the long-lived group had more naive CD4+ T cells, fewer expanded clones and increased TCR diversity, a pattern suggesting age selection.

Systemically healthy Caucasian individuals from Russia, approximately 39 in total and aged roughly 6 to 100 years, were included as donors. Each donor gave roughly 9 milliliters of peripheral blood, drawn into EDTA-treated Vacutainer tubes. Ficoll-Paque density-gradient centrifugation was used to isolate PBMCs, with at least 7 million obtained per sample. Trizol reagent was used to extract total RNA from PBMCs, with at least 5 micrograms per sample. Naive CD45RAhigh/CD27high T cell percentages were measured by flow cytometry on a PBMC aliquot from every donor. The library was built by means of 5' RACE. Sequencing instrument: Illumina HiSeq 2500. A second about 7 to 12 cycle PCR used a sample-barcoded 5' primer and a J-beta primer mix. Each TCR beta cDNA molecule received a unique molecular identifier from a template-switch 5' adaptor carrying 12 random nucleotides. Each sample yielded at least 3 million CDR3-containing paired-end reads. First-strand cDNA synthesis was performed from all RNA using the Mint cDNA synthesis kit, with priming by a TRBC-specific oligonucleotide. Following uracil-DNA glycosylase treatment, all cDNA underwent a first 18-cycle PCR with the universal primers M1SS and BC2_uni_R. Concerning the study's data processing: For normalization, 1 million high-quality reads, each with a distinct molecular identifier, were randomly selected from each sample. Reads sharing molecular identifiers were discarded rather than binned into consensus sequences. CDR3 identification, clonotype clustering and error correction used MiTCR with a Q25 quality threshold and the strictest error-elimination algorithm. A nonparametric unseen species model with Euler transformation was used to estimate lower-bound total TCR beta diversity. TCRdb handled the public reads itself, with Q25 trimming in fastp and clone calling in MiXCR, and kept productive beta chains. Each entry is one CDR3 protein sequence, shown with its most common DNA and genes. Here the V and J calls rest on TCRdb's processing, not on the authors' analysis. Recorded for this sample are around 1,500,000 distinct CDR3 sequences; about 43% of them occurred a single time. The ten largest account for under 8% of the sample.

From V the trimming removes 0 bases and from J it removes 7 bases, while the gene matches leave 12 bases of the junction unaccounted for. From its cysteine to its phenylalanine, the CDR3 spans 17 amino acids. Only the CDR3 part of the read is kept: 51 bases, read in frame from the first base. The CDR1 and CDR2 encoded by the germline V gene (reference sequence) are SEHNR and FQNEAQ. This clonotype originated in a woman younger than 30 in good health. The sequenced sample consisted of blood. Rearrangement joined TRBV7-9 to TRBJ2-5, with TRBD2 identical over 9 junction bases. The DNA sequence reads TGTGCCAGCAGCTTAGCGGCCGCTAGCGGGAACGCCATGACCCAGTACTTC. This codes for CASSLAAASGNAMTQYF.